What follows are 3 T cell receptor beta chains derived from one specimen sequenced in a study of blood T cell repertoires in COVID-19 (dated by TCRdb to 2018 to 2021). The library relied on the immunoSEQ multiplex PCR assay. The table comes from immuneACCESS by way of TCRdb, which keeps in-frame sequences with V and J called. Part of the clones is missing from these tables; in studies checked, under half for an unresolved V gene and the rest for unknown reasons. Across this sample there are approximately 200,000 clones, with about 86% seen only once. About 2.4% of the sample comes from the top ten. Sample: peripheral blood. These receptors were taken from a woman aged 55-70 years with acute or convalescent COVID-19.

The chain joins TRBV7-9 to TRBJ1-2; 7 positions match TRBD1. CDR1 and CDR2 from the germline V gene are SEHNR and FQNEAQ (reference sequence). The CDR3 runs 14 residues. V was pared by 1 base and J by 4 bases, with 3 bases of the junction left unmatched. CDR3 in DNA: TGTGCCAGCAGCTTAGACCGGGACAGCTATGGCTACACCTTC. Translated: CASSLDRDSYGYTF.

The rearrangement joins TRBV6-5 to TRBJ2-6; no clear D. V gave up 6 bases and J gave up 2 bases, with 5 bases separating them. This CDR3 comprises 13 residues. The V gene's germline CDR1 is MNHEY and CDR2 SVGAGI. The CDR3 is CASREPGANVLTF. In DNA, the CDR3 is TGTGCCAGCAGAGAGCCTGGGGCCAACGTCCTGACTTTC.

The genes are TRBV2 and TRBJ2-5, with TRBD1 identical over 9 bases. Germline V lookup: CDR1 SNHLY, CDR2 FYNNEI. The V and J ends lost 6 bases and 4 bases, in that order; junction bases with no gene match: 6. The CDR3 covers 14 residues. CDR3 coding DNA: TGTGCCAGCAGAGGACAGGGGCTAGCAGAGACCCAGTACTTC. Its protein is CASRGQGLAETQYF.